This T cell receptor (beta chain) was sequenced during a study of blood T cell repertoires in COVID-19. Study-wide background: The samples span acute and convalescent COVID-19 from the United States, Italy and Spain.

Sequencing was performed with immunoSEQ multiplex PCR; in TCRdb, only in-frame clones are kept and a portion is missing. The sample has fewer than 700,000 clones, about 89% seen once. The sample taken for sequencing was peripheral blood. This clonotype was obtained from a woman in her forties or fifties with COVID-19, enrolled during active disease.

The chain's CDR3 is CASSATGDYGYTF. The CDR3 nucleotides read TGTGCCAGTAGTGCGACAGGGGACTATGGCTACACCTTC. The chain uses TRBV19 and TRBJ1-2; TRBD1 matches 8 bases. The V and J ends lost 5 bases and 3 bases, in that order; junction bases with no gene match: 2. The CDR3 sequence is 13 residues long. The germline V gene encodes CDR1 LNHDA and CDR2 SQIVND (reference sequence).